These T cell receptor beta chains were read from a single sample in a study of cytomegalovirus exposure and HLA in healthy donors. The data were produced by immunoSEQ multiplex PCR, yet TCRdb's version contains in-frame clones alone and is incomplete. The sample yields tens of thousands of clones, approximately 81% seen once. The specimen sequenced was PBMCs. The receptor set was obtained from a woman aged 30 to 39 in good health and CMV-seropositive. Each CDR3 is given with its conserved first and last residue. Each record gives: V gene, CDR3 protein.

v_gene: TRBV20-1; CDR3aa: CSAPGGTEAFF
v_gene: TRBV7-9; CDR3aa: CASSLTKRDYTDTQYF
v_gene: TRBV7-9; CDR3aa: CASSLGQYGYTF
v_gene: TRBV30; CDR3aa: CAWSPGGNTIYF
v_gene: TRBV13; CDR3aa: CASSLWHLTGELFF
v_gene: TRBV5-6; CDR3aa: CASSLPRGSSYNEQFF
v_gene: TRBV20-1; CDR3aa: CSNTADEQYF
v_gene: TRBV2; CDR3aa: CASSWTGDLNGYTF
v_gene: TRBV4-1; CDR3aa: CASSQDRGGGIYEQYF
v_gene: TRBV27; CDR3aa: CASRVTGHFNEQFF
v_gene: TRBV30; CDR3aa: CAWRGVEKRTGTYYEQYF
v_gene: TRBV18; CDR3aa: CASSPKHEQYF
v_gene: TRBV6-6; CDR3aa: CASRPNRDTEAFF
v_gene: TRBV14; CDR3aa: CASSRQGSSGANVLTF
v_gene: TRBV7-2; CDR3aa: CASSGKNTGELFF
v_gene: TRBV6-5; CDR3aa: CASSYQTGGSQAFF
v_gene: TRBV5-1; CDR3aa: CASSFSTGVTAEAFF
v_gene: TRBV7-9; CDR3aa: CASSLGFGFSYEQYF
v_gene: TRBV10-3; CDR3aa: CAISDPTGLAAYEQYF
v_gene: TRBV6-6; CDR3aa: CASSYLGTGTGELFF
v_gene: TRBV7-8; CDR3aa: CASSGHEGAFISGANVLTF
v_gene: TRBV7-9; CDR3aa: CASSLGRVSSYEQYF
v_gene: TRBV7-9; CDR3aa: CASSLAGGLYEQYF
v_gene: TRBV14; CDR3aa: CASSQGQGAFTDTQYF
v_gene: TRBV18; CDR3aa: CASSPGTENEKLFF
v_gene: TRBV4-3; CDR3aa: CASSQDTGWNEKLFF
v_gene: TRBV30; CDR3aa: CAWRRDRGLVEAFF
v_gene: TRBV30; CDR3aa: CAWSGTTSNQPQHF
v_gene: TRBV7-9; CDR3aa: CASSLHRDSGYTF